A selection of T cell receptor beta chains follows, all from one sample in a study of T-cell memory formation after mild COVID-19. TCRdb processed the 5' RACE reads anew with MiXCR; each CDR3 protein has one entry. The sample consists of some 160,000 distinct CDR3 sequences, under 15% of them appearing once. The sequenced material came from PBMCs or a T cell subset sorted from them (not recorded which). The receptors stem from a man between 18 and 35 years old who had mild COVID-19 (a few samples of this study predate the infection). Cell type and time point are not known. Both conserved end residues are trimmed from each CDR3. Rows give clone size only sometimes, using once, few, many, or a class for an expanded clone.

TRBV9,NA,ASGLGGPSDTQY
TRBV20-1,NA,SAPGQGETEAF
TRBV7-9,many,ASSLRGTDIQY
TRBV5-4,NA,ASSFIYGGRGKNIQY
TRBV24-1,few,ATRSPGQPPSYEQY
TRBV7-9,many,ASSFQGADTEAF
TRBV5-6,few,ASSRHSPGRQNYGYT
TRBV27,many,ASSIGGGADTQY
TRBV5-1,NA,ASSLTGAQNTEAF
TRBV7-9,NA,ASSFRGRLNTEAF
TRBV18,few,ASSQSGFEQF
TRBV4-3,NA,ASSRRVLMNTEAF
TRBV27,NA,ASSLAPPGDEQF
TRBV5-1,NA,ASSQAGGFSYEQY
TRBV11-1,few,ASSLVAGVVYNEQF
TRBV5-1,few,ASSLQGQGETQY
TRBV10-3,NA,ATHRGAGSGYT
TRBV7-9,NA,ASSLTGASGTPLH
TRBV15,NA,ATSRRTDTQY
TRBV5-5,NA,ASSRPRATGNYGYT
TRBV27,few,ASKLTGERSGNTIY
TRBV6-5,few,ASRGSGNTIY
TRBV7-2,NA,ASSLPGLQDTQY
TRBV7-9,NA,ASSFIGDTQY
TRBV6-5,few,ASARSFSYEQY